This is a list of T cell receptor beta chains from one sample in a study of cytomegalovirus exposure and HLA in healthy donors. Here immunoSEQ multiplex PCR was the method, and the copy in TCRdb shows in-frame clones only, minus some. The sample has approximately 100,000 clones; more than 65% are singletons. The sample comprised PBMCs. The receptors were sampled from a woman between 45 and 65 years old in good health and CMV-seropositive. The CDR3 runs from the conserved cysteine through the conserved F or W. A D gene is named only where the DNA matches it firmly. Only part of the rows carry a size: once, few, many, or a class if the clone is expanded.

D,V,J,size,DNA,CDR3
-,TRBV2,TRBJ1-6,-,TGTGCCAGCAGCGATTATGGAGGTAATTCACCCCTCCACTTT,CASSDYGGNSPLHF
-,TRBV6-5,TRBJ1-1,-,TGTGCCAGCAGTCCCCTTGGGGAGGTAATTGAAGCTTTCTTT,CASSPLGEVIEAFF
-,TRBV19,TRBJ1-5,-,TGTGCCAGTAGTACCCCCCGGTCCAATCAGCCCCAGCATTTT,CASSTPRSNQPQHF
TRBD2,TRBV11-2,TRBJ2-5,-,TGTGCCAGCAGCTCCCAAACACAACCGGGGGGGACCCAGTACTTC,CASSSQTQPGGTQYF
-,TRBV7-2,TRBJ1-2,once,TGTGCCAGCAGCTTGGGGGTCAGGGGAAGAGGCTACACCTTC,CASSLGVRGRGYTF
-,TRBV9,TRBJ1-5,-,TGTGCCAGCAGCGTAGCAACATCAAATCAGCCCCAGCATTTT,CASSVATSNQPQHF
TRBD1,TRBV6-5,TRBJ1-1,-,TGTGCCAGCAGTTCCGCAGGGGGCACTGAAGCTTTCTTT,CASSSAGGTEAFF
-,TRBV11-2,TRBJ2-1,-,TGTGCCAGCAGCTTATACGGTCCGGGACAAAGAAATTACAATGAGCAGTTCTTC,CASSLYGPGQRNYNEQFF
TRBD2,TRBV19,TRBJ2-3,-,TGTGCCAGTAGAACCGGGACTAGAGAGTATTTT,CASRTGTREYF
-,TRBV7-8,TRBJ2-5,-,TGTGCCAGCAGCTTTCTCATCCGGGGTAGGGGGTTCAAAGAGACCCAGTACTTC,CASSFLIRGRGFKETQYF
TRBD1,TRBV6-5,TRBJ2-7,-,TGTGCCAGCAGTCCGAAACAGGGGGTTGGGGAGCAGTACTTC,CASSPKQGVGEQYF
-,TRBV5-6,TRBJ2-1,-,TGTGCCAGCAGCACCGGAGGGGGGGGAAGAGTTGACCAGTTCTTC,CASSTGGGGRVDQFF
-,TRBV4-1,TRBJ1-2,-,TGCGCCAGCAGCCAAGATAGTTCGGGATTCTATGGCTACACCTTC,CASSQDSSGFYGYTF
-,TRBV29-1,TRBJ2-2,-,TGCAGTACTATGCTGGCCGGGGAGCTGTTTTTT,CSTMLAGELFF
-,TRBV7-8,TRBJ1-5,-,TGTGCCAGCAGGCTAGGGGCGAGCAATCAGCCCCAGCATTTT,CASRLGASNQPQHF
-,TRBV29-1,TRBJ1-2,-,TGCAGCGTCCTTAAGGGGTCAGGCTATGGCTACACCTTC,CSVLKGSGYGYTF
-,TRBV27,TRBJ2-3,-,TGTGCCAGCAGTCCGGAGGGTGATACGCAGTATTTT,CASSPEGDTQYF
TRBD2,TRBV19,TRBJ2-7,few,TGTGCCAGTAGTTCCCCCGGGACTAGCGGGACCTACGAGCAGTACTTC,CASSSPGTSGTYEQYF
-,TRBV30,TRBJ1-1,-,TGTGCCTGGACTCGGGGGACTGAAGCTTTCTTT,CAWTRGTEAFF
TRBD1,TRBV5-4,TRBJ1-1,-,TGTGCCAGCAGCTTAACTGGGACAGTTGAAGCTTTCTTT,CASSLTGTVEAFF
TRBD1,TRBV6-5,TRBJ1-2,-,TGTGCCAGCAGTTCCGGGACAGGGGACGGTAACTATGGCTACACCTTC,CASSSGTGDGNYGYTF
TRBD1,TRBV9,TRBJ1-2,-,TGTGCCAGCAGCGTAGCTACAGGGGGCAATGGCTACACCTTC,CASSVATGGNGYTF
-,TRBV5-1,TRBJ2-7,-,TGCGCCAGCAGCGTGCGCCAGGGTTTTTACGAGCAGTACTTC,CASSVRQGFYEQYF
-,TRBV11-2,TRBJ2-4,-,TGTGCCAGCAGCTCCCGCCCGGTGGACATTCAGTACTTC,CASSSRPVDIQYF
-,TRBV7-3,TRBJ2-2,few,TGTGCCAGCAGCTTAACGCGTCAGGGAAGGGGCGGGGAGCTGTTTTTT,CASSLTRQGRGGELFF
TRBD1,TRBV4-1,TRBJ1-1,-,TGCGCCAGCAGCCAATTGCCGGGACAGGGTAACCCTGAAGCTTTCTTT,CASSQLPGQGNPEAFF
TRBD1,TRBV7-9,TRBJ1-1,-,TGTGCCAGCACCTATCACCGGGACAGGGGTACTGAAGCTTTCTTT,CASTYHRDRGTEAFF
-,TRBV2,TRBJ2-7,-,TGTGCCAGCAGGACCTTACAGGGCCTCTACGAGCAGTACTTC,CASRTLQGLYEQYF
TRBD1,TRBV7-7,TRBJ2-2,-,TGTGCTAGCAGCCAAGGACAGGGAGGCACCGGGGAGCTGTTTTTT,CASSQGQGGTGELFF
-,TRBV5-1,TRBJ2-7,-,TGCGCCAGCAGCCGCGAAACCTACGAGCAGTACTTC,CASSRETYEQYF
TRBD1,TRBV6-5,TRBJ2-7,few,TGTGCCAGCAGTTACAACAGGGGGTACGAGCAGTACTTC,CASSYNRGYEQYF
-,TRBV6-5,TRBJ1-1,few,TGTGCCAGCAGTTACTCGATGGGCAGAAACACTGAAGCTTTCTTT,CASSYSMGRNTEAFF
-,TRBV23-1,TRBJ1-1,-,TGCGCCAGCAGTCAATCTCCACAGTCCTACTCTGAAGCTTTCTTT,CASSQSPQSYSEAFF
TRBD1,TRBV11-1,TRBJ2-7,-,TGTGCCAGCAGCTTAGAAAGACAGGGCCTCGAGCAGTACTTC,CASSLERQGLEQYF
-,TRBV6-5,TRBJ1-3,-,TGTGCCAGCAGGTCGGACAGAAGCTCTGGAAACACCATATATTTT,CASRSDRSSGNTIYF
TRBD1,TRBV9,TRBJ2-2,-,TGTGCCAGCACCACGACAGGGGCCACCGGGGAGCTGTTTTTT,CASTTTGATGELFF
-,TRBV21-1,TRBJ1-1,once,TGTGCCAGCAGCTCGGACACAACTGAAGCTTTCTTT,CASSSDTTEAFF
-,TRBV28,TRBJ1-1,-,TGTGCCAGCAGTTCCCAGCGGGGGAGAAACACTGAAGCTTTCTTT,CASSSQRGRNTEAFF
-,TRBV18,TRBJ1-2,-,TGTGCCAGCTCACCAAAACAAGCTAACTATGGCTACACCTTC,CASSPKQANYGYTF
-,TRBV27,TRBJ2-7,-,TGTGCCAGCAGTACCGGGACAAGGTCACACGAGCAGTACTTC,CASSTGTRSHEQYF
-,TRBV6-6,TRBJ2-2,-,TGTGCCAGCCGGGGCACCGGGGAGCTGTTTTTT,CASRGTGELFF
TRBD1,TRBV18,TRBJ1-3,-,TGTGCCAGCTCACTGACAGGGGCTGGAAACACCATATATTTT,CASSLTGAGNTIYF
-,TRBV5-6,TRBJ2-5,-,TGTGCCAGCAGCTTGCCTGGCAAAGAGACCCAGTACTTC,CASSLPGKETQYF
-,TRBV19,TRBJ2-1,-,TGTGCCAGTAGTACGCCCCGATTCCCCCAGTGGGCCAATGAGCAGTTCTTC,CASSTPRFPQWANEQFF
-,TRBV21-1,TRBJ1-2,-,TGTGCCAGCCGCCCCCAAGACCAGGGAATGAACTATGGCTACACCTTC,CASRPQDQGMNYGYTF